The 26 T cell receptor beta chains in this list originate from one sample, sequenced in a study of shared T cell receptors in the human thymus. TCRdb's copy holds only in-frame clones and misses some; the assay was immunoSEQ multiplex PCR. The sample lists under 450,000 clones, roughly 94% seen once, with roughly 0.02% in the top ten. Sequenced: thymocytes. The receptors shown here come from a human donor.

The chain links TRBV4-3 to TRBJ2-6; 7 nucleotides align to TRBD1. V shed 2 bases, J shed 4 bases, and the junction held 17 bases outside the gene matches. The germline V gene encodes CDR1 LGHNA and CDR2 YSLEER. CDR3 length equals 20 residues. The CDR3 DNA reads as TGCGCCAGCAGCCAACTCCGTCCGAGCAGGGGGAAGAACGGGGCCAACGTCCTGACTTTC. It encodes CASSQLRPSRGKNGANVLTF.

This sequence joins TRBV10-2 and TRBJ2-1; the match to TRBD2 covers 16 bases. Germline V gene lookup returns CDR1 WSHSY and CDR2 SAAADI. The CDR3 is 17 amino acids. The junction had 10 bases not matched to a gene; V was cut back by 7 bases and J by 7 bases. The CDR3 reads CASNLGLAGGRGNEQFF. In nucleotides, the CDR3 is TGCGCCAGCAACTTGGGACTAGCGGGGGGGAGGGGAAATGAGCAGTTCTTC.

V is TRBV5-6 and J is TRBJ1-4; D is undetermined. CDR1 and CDR2 (germline): SGHDT, YYEEEE. This CDR3 is built from 13 residues. The ends were cut back, 3 bases at V and 6 bases at J, with 9 bases in the middle. As DNA, the CDR3 is TGTGCCAGCAGCTGTGGGGAGGATGAAAAACTGTTTTTT. Translating it yields CASSCGEDEKLFF.

The chain joins TRBV7-2 to TRBJ2-7; D possibly corresponds to TRBD2 (6 bases). CDR3 length: 19 residues. Trimming stripped 1 base from V and 1 base from J, with 23 bases between. From germline, CDR1 is SGHTA and CDR2 FQGNSA. CDR3 coding DNA: TGTGCCAGCAGCTTAGGGCGGGACTCTGGTGTGGTGGGGTCCTACGAGCAGTACTTC. This translates into CASSLGRDSGVVGSYEQYF. Together with reference TRBV7-2 and TRBJ2-7, the CDR3 gives the full variable domain: GAGVSQSPSNKVTEKGKDVELRCDPISGHTALYWYRQSLGQGLEFLIYFQGNSAPDKSGLPSDRFSAERTGGSVSTLTIQRTQQEDSAVYLCASSLGRDSGVVGSYEQYFGPGTRLTVT.

This clone was counted once. This chain links TRBV5-4 with TRBJ2-5; D is perhaps TRBD1 or TRBD2 (6 bases each). Looked up from germline, CDR1 is SGHNT and CDR2 is YYREEE (reference sequence). There are 15 residues in the CDR3. Trimming removed 1 base at V and 5 bases at J, with 15 bases between. The CDR3 DNA sequence: TGTGCCAGCAGCTTGTTGAGGGGGGTTTACGAGACCCAGTACTTC. It specifies CASSLLRGVYETQYF.

This chain links TRBV5-1 with TRBJ2-7, with 8 bases matching TRBD2. This CDR3 region has 15 residues. V shed 3 bases, J shed 7 bases, and the junction held 12 bases outside the gene matches. Germline CDR1 and CDR2: SGHRS and YFSETQ. CDR3 in DNA: TGCGCCAGCAGCTCGGGGCCCGGGACTAGAAGAGAGCAGTACTTC. Protein sequence: CASSSGPGTRREQYF.

This clone was seen more than once but under ten times. This sequence joins TRBV18 and TRBJ1-1; no definite D call. V lost 10 bases and J 3 bases, leaving 18 bases between the germline ends. This CDR3 spans 14 amino acids. The germline CDR1 and CDR2 sequences are KGHSH and LQKENI. The CDR3 sequence is CATQSGQAHTEAFF. CDR3 bases: TGTGCCACCCAATCCGGGCAGGCCCACACTGAAGCTTTCTTT.

The chain employs TRBV28 and TRBJ2-1; D may be TRBD1 (6 bases). Germline V gene data show CDR1 as MDHEN and CDR2 as SYDVKM. Trimming left V 6 bases short and J 10 bases short, with 16 bases between. CDR3 length: 13 residues. The CDR3 here is CASSPRDNREQFF. The DNA for the CDR3 is TGTGCCAGCAGCCCCCGGGACAACAGGGAGCAGTTCTTC.

The genes are TRBV27 and TRBJ2-1; unclear D gene. Germline V CDR1 and CDR2: MNHEY, SMNVEV (reference sequence). The CDR3 runs to 16 residues. V was cut by 4 bases and J by 9 bases, with 22 bases left in between. The CDR3 nucleotides read TGTGCCAGCAGTTCCCAGGACCGCCTCGAGTCGCTTGAGCAGTTCTTC. This gives the protein CASSSQDRLESLEQFF.

V and J are TRBV7-8 and TRBJ2-7, with D tentatively TRBD1 (7 bases). The CDR3 is 16 amino acids. The germline CDR1 and CDR2 sequences are SGHVS and FQNEAQ. The V gene lost 0 bases and the J gene lost 0 bases, with 12 bases spanning the gap. The CDR3 sequence is CASSLANRGLSYEQYF. For the CDR3, the DNA is TGTGCCAGCAGCTTAGCTAACAGGGGACTCTCCTACGAGCAGTACTTC.

The chain recombines TRBV6-5 with TRBJ1-5; unclear D gene. The CDR3 length is 15 residues. The V end was cut by 5 bases, the J end by 5 bases, with 16 bases between. Germline V CDR1 and CDR2: MNHEY, SVGAGI. The DNA for the CDR3 is TGTGCCAGCAGTGCTGGACGGGAATTCTATCAGCCCCAGCATTTT. It translates to CASSAGREFYQPQHF.

V gene TRBV19 combines with J gene TRBJ1-5, with 8 bases aligning to TRBD1. Trimming took 8 bases from V and 7 from J; bases not matched to a gene: 10. Germline-derived CDR1 and CDR2 are LNHDA and SQIVND (reference sequence). The CDR3 covers 14 residues. The DNA of the CDR3 is TGTGCCAGTCAAACGGACAGGGTGGGGCAGCCCCAGCATTTT. Amino acid sequence: CASQTDRVGQPQHF.

The chain uses TRBV4-3 and TRBJ2-7; TRBD1 aligns across 8 bases. This CDR3 has 15 amino acids. Germline CDR1 is LGHNA and CDR2 is YSLEER. V lost 4 bases, J lost 0 bases, and 5 bases stayed unmatched. This chain's CDR3 is CASSPSGTGSYEQYF. The CDR3 nucleotides are TGCGCCAGCAGCCCATCCGGGACAGGCTCCTACGAGCAGTACTTC.

This rearrangement joins TRBV27 to TRBJ2-3; D not certain. This CDR3 has 14 residues. Trimming removed 5 bases from V and 4 bases from J, with 13 bases in between. Germline lookup yields CDR1 MNHEY and CDR2 SMNVEV (reference sequence). Here the CDR3 DNA reads TGTGCCAGCAGTGTGGGCTTCCCTTCAGATACGCAGTATTTT. Its translation: CASSVGFPSDTQYF.

This chain joins TRBV27 and TRBJ2-2, with D perhaps TRBD2 (5 bases). Germline-derived CDR1 and CDR2 are MNHEY and SMNVEV (reference sequence). CDR3 length equals 15 residues. V gave up 3 bases and J gave up 0 bases, with 8 bases separating them. The CDR3 DNA reads TGTGCCAGCAGTTTTGAGGGCGCGAACACCGGGGAGCTGTTTTTT. Protein sequence: CASSFEGANTGELFF.

The V gene is TRBV15, the J gene TRBJ1-1; possibly TRBD1 for D (6 bases). With 2 bases removed from V and 1 base from J, the gap between germline ends came to 26 bases. From germline, CDR1 is LNHNV and CDR2 YYDKDF (reference sequence). The CDR3 spans 20 residues. This CDR3 is CATSRYVSKPQGIGNTEAFF. CDR3 coding DNA: TGTGCCACCAGCAGATATGTTTCGAAGCCGCAGGGGATAGGGAACACTGAAGCTTTCTTT.

This chain links TRBV4-3 with TRBJ1-1; D remains ambiguous. This CDR3 contains 15 residues. Between the trimmed V and J ends, which lost 0 bases and 0 bases, there was a span of 8 bases. Germline V gene data show CDR1 as LGHNA and CDR2 as YSLEER. The CDR3 region is CASSQDGRLNTEAFF. Here the CDR3 DNA reads TGCGCCAGCAGCCAAGATGGGCGGTTGAACACTGAAGCTTTCTTT.

The chain joins TRBV4-1 to TRBJ2-7, with D unresolved. Between the trimmed V and J ends, which lost 3 bases and 0 bases, there was a span of 12 bases. This CDR3 contains 15 residues. Germline loops: CDR1 MGHRA, CDR2 YSYEKL. As DNA, the CDR3 is TGCGCCAGCAGCCACTCAATGCCACCCTCCTACGAGCAGTACTTC. This sequence encodes CASSHSMPPSYEQYF.

This chain uses TRBV6-6 with TRBJ2-7, with 7 nucleotides matching TRBD1. This CDR3 region has 15 residues. CDR1 is MNHNY, CDR2 SVGAGI, per germline (reference sequence). With 5 bases clipped from V and 0 bases from J, the junction kept 7 bases outside the gene matches. The CDR3, as DNA: TGTGCCAGCAGTACAGGGGCCCGTCTCTCCTACGAGCAGTACTTC. Protein sequence: CASSTGARLSYEQYF.

The chain recombines TRBV7-2 with TRBJ1-1, with TRBD1 matching over 9 bases. This CDR3 region has 18 residues. Germline loops: CDR1 SGHTA, CDR2 FQGNSA. J was trimmed by 0 bases and V by 0 bases; bases with no gene match: 8. Written as DNA, the CDR3 is TGTGCCAGCAGCTTAGCCGGGACAGGGCCCAATTTGAACACTGAAGCTTTCTTT. Its protein is CASSLAGTGPNLNTEAFF.

The gene calls are TRBV6-6 and TRBJ2-1, with 10 positions matching TRBD2. V trimming: 6 bases; J trimming: 0 bases; junction bases outside the gene matches: 5. This CDR3 contains 16 residues. Germline V gene lookup returns CDR1 MNHNY and CDR2 SVGAGI (reference sequence). Here the CDR3 reads CASSGLAESSYNEQFF. The CDR3 bases are TGTGCCAGCAGCGGACTAGCGGAAAGCTCCTACAATGAGCAGTTCTTC.

The chain joins TRBV5-6 to TRBJ1-3, with D tentatively TRBD1 (6 bases). Germline V CDR1 and CDR2: SGHDT, YYEEEE. CDR3 length: 18 amino acids. The V gene lost 3 bases and the J gene lost 1 base, with 20 bases spanning the gap. Written as DNA, the CDR3 is TGTGCCAGCAGCTACTCGAGGAGGGGGACCTATTCTGGAAACACCATATATTTT. Translation: CASSYSRRGTYSGNTIYF.

The rearrangement links TRBV5-1 to TRBJ2-2; TRBD1 aligns across 9 bases. The CDR3 is made up of 15 amino acids. The J segment lost 3 bases and the V segment lost 3 bases, leaving 3 bases of the junction unmatched. Germline values: CDR1 SGHRS, CDR2 YFSETQ. CDR3 DNA sequence: TGCGCCAGCAGCTGGGACAGGGACGACACCGGGGAGCTGTTTTTT. Its translation: CASSWDRDDTGELFF. The whole variable domain, filled in from reference TRBV5-1 and TRBJ2-2, reads KAGVTQTPRYLIKTRGQQVTLSCSPISGHRSVSWYQQTPGQGLQFLFEYFSETQRNKGNFPGRFSGRQFSNSRSEMNVSTLELGDSALYLCASSWDRDDTGELFFGEGSRLTVL.

The chain couples TRBV15 to TRBJ2-1; 11 bases line up with TRBD2. The CDR3 is 15 amino acids. V shed 4 bases and J 8 bases; nucleotides not matched to a gene: 7. Per the germline V gene, CDR1 is LNHNV and CDR2 is YYDKDF (reference sequence). The CDR3 coding sequence is TGTGCCACCAGCACCGGACTAGCGGGTTGGGATGAGCAGTTCTTC. It encodes CATSTGLAGWDEQFF.

V is TRBV28 and J is TRBJ2-3, with TRBD2 matching 9 bases. V lost 2 bases, J lost 0 bases, and 12 bases stayed unmatched. Germline-derived CDR1 and CDR2 are MDHEN and SYDVKM. The CDR3 is 19 amino acids. The CDR3 sequence is CASSLLAGWGTASTDTQYF. Written as DNA, the CDR3 is TGTGCCAGCAGTTTACTAGCGGGATGGGGAACAGCTAGCACAGATACGCAGTATTTT.

In this sample, this clone turned up once. This rearrangement joins TRBV6-5 to TRBJ2-7, with 7 positions matching TRBD1. Germline V lookup: CDR1 MNHEY, CDR2 SVGAGI. The CDR3 runs to 14 residues. J gave up 2 bases and V 5 bases, and 6 bases lay outside the gene matches. The CDR3 is CASSTRQGPYEQYF. The CDR3 DNA follows: TGTGCCAGCAGTACGCGACAGGGCCCCTACGAGCAGTACTTC.